A single sample gave rise to the 14 T cell receptor beta chains below, sequenced in a study of control samples from healthy donors and cancer patients. Clones were read by immunoSEQ multiplex PCR, and TCRdb kept only the in-frame ones, dropping some. The sample has some 120,000 clones; approximately 95% are singletons. The sequenced sample consisted of blood. All receptors derive from a man aged 25-45 years in good health.

V and J are TRBV24-1 and TRBJ2-2, with 10 bases aligning to TRBD1. Per the germline V gene, CDR1 is KGHDR and CDR2 is SFDVKD. The CDR3 is made up of 15 amino acids. Trimming at V came to 7 bases and at J to 7 bases, leaving 8 bases not matched to a gene. CDR3 sequence (DNA): TGTGCCACCAGAGCCGGGACAGGGGAAGTCGGGGAGCTGTTTTTT. This translates into CATRAGTGEVGELFF.

The chain carries TRBV6-2 or TRBV6-3 and TRBJ1-5; D not resolved. Trimming removed 5 bases at V and 1 base at J, with 15 bases between. The CDR3 loop spans 16 amino acids. CDR1 and CDR2 from the germline V gene are MNHEY and SVGEGT. CDR3 amino acids: CASSNAVDPSNQPQHF. The CDR3 DNA reads as TGTGCCAGCAGTAACGCCGTGGACCCAAGCAATCAGCCCCAGCATTTT.

This clone was observed once. The chain carries TRBV5-4 and TRBJ1-2; D gene ambiguous. Between the trimmed V and J ends, which lost 0 bases and 4 bases, there was a span of 10 bases. The CDR3 sequence is 14 residues long. Germline V gene data show CDR1 as SGHNT and CDR2 as YYREEE (reference sequence). The CDR3 spells CASSLGVSAYGYTF. For the CDR3, the DNA is TGTGCCAGCAGCTTGGGGGTGTCGGCCTATGGCTACACCTTC. Complete variable domain (other parts from reference TRBV5-4 and TRBJ1-2): ETGVTQSPTHLIKTRGQQVTLRCSSQSGHNTVSWYQQALGQGPQFIFQYYREEENGRGNFPPRFSGLQFPNYSSELNVNALELDDSALYLCASSLGVSAYGYTFGSGTRLTVV.

The chain has TRBV29-1 and TRBJ1-1, with D possibly being TRBD1 (6 bases). The ends were cut back, 2 bases at V and 7 bases at J, with 14 bases in the middle. This CDR3 contains 13 residues. The V gene's germline CDR1 is SQVTM and CDR2 ANQGSEA. In nucleotides, the CDR3 is TGCAGCGTTGAAAGGGCAGGGGCGGTTGAAGCTTTCTTT. It yields the protein CSVERAGAVEAFF.

The chain couples TRBV6-4 to TRBJ1-1; weak D call: TRBD1 (5 bases). Germline V gene data show CDR1 as MRHNA and CDR2 as SNTAGT. CDR3 length: 13 residues. V lost 3 bases and J lost 4, with 9 bases in between. This CDR3 is CASSEGRGTEAFF. The CDR3 nucleotides read TGTGCCAGCAGTGAGGGAAGGGGCACTGAAGCTTTCTTT.

V is TRBV7-2 and J is TRBJ2-7, with 12 bases lining up with TRBD2. Germline CDR1 SGHTA, CDR2 FQGNSA. Unmatched junction bases numbered 3, after V lost 6 bases and J lost 0 bases. The CDR3 is made up of 15 amino acids. CDR3 sequence: CASRLAGGISYEQYF. CDR3 DNA sequence: TGTGCCAGCAGGCTAGCGGGGGGGATCTCCTACGAGCAGTACTTC. Full variable domain (outside the CDR3, taken from reference TRBV7-2 and TRBJ2-7): GAGVSQSPSNKVTEKGKDVELRCDPISGHTALYWYRQSLGQGLEFLIYFQGNSAPDKSGLPSDRFSAERTGGSVSTLTIQRTQQEDSAVYLCASRLAGGISYEQYFGPGTRLTVT.

V usage is TRBV15 and J usage is TRBJ2-1, with 7 bases that match TRBD1. Germline CDR1 reads LNHNV; CDR2 reads YYDKDF (reference sequence). The CDR3 is made up of 16 amino acids. V was pared by 0 bases and J by 4 bases, with 6 bases of the junction left unmatched. CDR3 sequence: CATSRERTGTYNEQFF. The CDR3 coding sequence is TGTGCCACCAGCAGAGAAAGGACAGGAACTTACAATGAGCAGTTCTTC.

The chain combines TRBV3-1 (or the pseudogene TRBV3-2) with TRBJ2-3; TRBD1 matches 12 bases. Germline V gives CDR1 LGHDT, CDR2 YNNKEL (reference sequence). The CDR3 contains 17 residues. V dropped 10 bases and J dropped 3; count of bases not matched to a gene: 14. The CDR3 reads CANRWDRGHGYTDTQYF. Written as DNA, the CDR3 is TGTGCCAACAGGTGGGACAGGGGGCACGGGTATACAGATACGCAGTATTTT.

This clone has just one count. The rearrangement uses TRBV30 and TRBJ2-2, with D possibly matching TRBD1 (6 bases). The V gene's germline CDR1 is GTSNPN and CDR2 SVGIG (reference sequence). With 3 bases removed from V and 6 bases from J, the gap between germline ends came to 11 bases. This CDR3 has 13 residues. This chain's CDR3 is CAWRSQGPGELFF. CDR3 nucleotide sequence: TGTGCCTGGAGATCACAGGGTCCCGGGGAGCTGTTTTTT.

V usage is TRBV15 and J usage is TRBJ1-2, with D perhaps matching TRBD1 (5 bases). The length of the CDR3 is 14 residues. Germline-derived CDR1 and CDR2 are LNHNV and YYDKDF (reference sequence). V was trimmed by 0 bases and J by 8 bases, leaving 13 bases between them. CDR3 sequence: CATSRDQGFYGYTF. DNA of the CDR3: TGTGCCACCAGCAGAGATCAGGGCTTTTACGGCTACACCTTC.

The chain combines TRBV5-1 with TRBJ2-7; 7 nucleotides line up with TRBD2. The CDR3 is 16 amino acids. Trimming removed 0 bases from V and 1 base from J; junction bases left unmatched: 7. CDR1 and CDR2 (germline): SGHRS, YFSETQ. The CDR3 DNA reads as TGCGCCAGCAGCTTGGGGGATAGCGGGCGTTCCTACGAGCAGTACTTC. Its protein is CASSLGDSGRSYEQYF.

The chain links TRBV9 to TRBJ2-7, with D tentatively TRBD1 (7 bases). CDR1 is SGDLS and CDR2 is YYNGEE in the germline V gene. The CDR3 is 16 residues long. Trimming removed 0 bases at V and 4 bases at J, with 17 bases between. The CDR3 DNA reads as TGTGCCAGCAGCGTAGATCCGGGCAGGGGGGCTTACGAGCAGTACTTC. It is translated as CASSVDPGRGAYEQYF.

The J gene is TRBJ1-4, the V gene TRBV5-1; 9 bases agree with TRBD1. Germline V gives CDR1 SGHRS, CDR2 YFSETQ. This CDR3 is built from 14 residues. V dropped 5 bases and J dropped 6; count of bases not matched to a gene: 5. This CDR3 is CASRTTGGDEKLFF. CDR3 bases: TGCGCCAGCAGGACGACAGGGGGTGATGAAAAACTGTTTTTT.

The chain employs TRBV7-9 and TRBJ1-6; TRBD1 matches at 9 bases. CDR1 is SEHNR, CDR2 FQNEAQ, per germline (reference sequence). After removal of 2 bases from V and 10 bases from J, the junction contained 12 bases not matched to a gene. CDR3 length: 17 residues. The CDR3 here is CASSLWAGTGLDSPLHF. In DNA form, the CDR3 reads TGTGCCAGCAGCTTATGGGCCGGGACAGGGCTCGACTCACCCCTCCACTTT.